A selection of T cell receptor beta chains follows, all from one sample in a study of CD8 T cells in Susac syndrome. TCRdb called the immunoSEQ multiplex PCR reads again in MiXCR, with one record for every CDR3 protein. The sample consists of under 200,000 distinct CDR3 sequences, 90% to 95% of them appearing once. The sample taken for sequencing was CD4+ T cells from PBMCs. Source of these receptors: a human donor with Susac syndrome. Each CDR3 is given without its conserved first and last residue. Fields, in order: V gene, D gene, J gene, clone size, CDR3 protein. A D gene is named only where the DNA matches it firmly. A row's size may be missing; if present it is once, few, many or a size class.

>TRBV5-1|-|TRBJ2-7|-
ASSYATGTVRYEQY
>TRBV9|TRBD1|TRBJ2-6|-
ASTNQGAGANVLT
>TRBV7-2|TRBD1|TRBJ2-7|once
ASAPRGQLYEQY
>TRBV29-1|TRBD1|TRBJ2-5|-
SVPTGQGETQY
>TRBV5-1|-|TRBJ2-3|-
ASSLDPTHTDTQY
>TRBV20-1|TRBD1|TRBJ1-4|-
SARGHRDRDEKLF
>TRBV6-6|-|TRBJ2-7|-
ASSYGAKSAYEQY
>TRBV15|-|TRBJ1-5|-
ATSRDGGEGQPQH
>TRBV30|TRBD2|TRBJ2-7|-
AWSAREAQY
>TRBV20-1|-|TRBJ1-3|-
SARVHGAGGNTIY
>TRBV7-2|-|TRBJ1-1|-
ASSLLRRSGEAF
>TRBV29-1|TRBD2|TRBJ2-3|-
SVAPRLAGGPDNTQY
>TRBV7-2|-|TRBJ2-3|-
ASSLVARPDTQY
>TRBV3-1|-|TRBJ2-3|once
ASSQDVRGTDTQY
>TRBV5-1|-|TRBJ2-5|-
ASSLGQAIQETQY
>TRBV25-1|-|TRBJ2-7|-
ASSDAAGSYEQY
>TRBV7-8|-|TRBJ1-1|-
ASSWQGNTEAF
>TRBV2|-|TRBJ2-5|-
ASSEGPWETQY
>TRBV9|-|TRBJ2-7|-
ASSVSTAVSYEQY
>TRBV5-1|-|TRBJ2-7|once
ASSLDRASVGEQY
>TRBV19|-|TRBJ2-7|-
ASSMRRGDYEQY
>TRBV20-1|-|TRBJ2-5|-
SARDSRGTPGAQY
>TRBV5-6|-|TRBJ2-2|-
ASSLVAGELF
>TRBV29-1|-|TRBJ1-2|-
SVYAENYGYT
>TRBV7-8|TRBD1|TRBJ2-5|-
ASSLGQVHQETQY
>TRBV7-2|TRBD2|TRBJ2-7|-
ASSASGPYEQY
>TRBV20-1|-|TRBJ2-3|once
SARVLARTDTQY
>TRBV20-1|-|TRBJ1-1|-
SARGQGLIMNTEAF
>TRBV15|TRBD1|TRBJ1-2|-
ATSRGGQGRVGYT
>TRBV6-5|-|TRBJ2-3|-
ASSTGRATDTQY
>TRBV20-1|-|TRBJ2-3|-
SVGKGDTDTQY
>TRBV6-5|TRBD1|TRBJ2-1|-
ASRNGQETYNEQF
>TRBV6-2/TRBV6-3|TRBD1|TRBJ2-2|-
ASTTGQLNTGELF
>TRBV30|-|TRBJ1-1|-
ASGRISEAF
>TRBV30|TRBD1|TRBJ2-7|-
AWSVRNRGHEQY
>TRBV12-3/TRBV12-4|-|TRBJ1-1|-
ASKGATEAF
>TRBV20-1|TRBD1|TRBJ1-6|-
SATVRDRAYSPLH
>TRBV20-1|TRBD2|TRBJ2-1|-
SARLAGGPGSNEQF
>TRBV14|TRBD1|TRBJ1-3|-
ASSQEVGQGSGNTIY
>TRBV6-5|-|TRBJ2-3|-
ATTRGRGTDTQY
>TRBV18|-|TRBJ2-5|once
ASSRDSRETQY
>TRBV15|TRBD1|TRBJ1-5|-
ATTSGQGQNQPQH
>TRBV20-1|TRBD2|TRBJ2-1|-
SEKRLAGSSYNEQF
>TRBV12-3/TRBV12-4|-|TRBJ1-1|-
ASSLFIDDNTEAF
>TRBV7-3|TRBD1|TRBJ1-5|-
ASSPRWGTVLEQPQH
>TRBV7-3|TRBD2|TRBJ2-1|-
ASSVGSGGRNEQF